This TCR beta chain was captured by sequencing in a study of blood T cell repertoires in COVID-19. Libraries were prepared by immunoSEQ multiplex PCR; TCRdb keeps only in-frame clonotypes and omits some of them. The repertoire holds approximately 490,000 clones, with more than 85% as singletons. CDR3 length: 16 amino acids. Germline V CDR1 and CDR2: MNHNY, SVGAGI (reference sequence). V lost 0 bases and J lost 1, with 13 bases in between. The sequencing input was PBMCs or T cells enriched from blood (not recorded which). The chain links TRBV6-6 to TRBJ2-7; D is perhaps TRBD2 (6 bases). The TCR originated in a woman in her fifties or sixties who had recovered from COVID-19. DNA of the CDR3: TGTGCCAGCAGTTACTCGATGGGACGGGGGTCCTACGAGCAGTACGTC. Protein: CASSYSMGRGSYEQYV.